This T cell receptor (beta chain) was sequenced in a study of identical twins. V dropped 3 bases and J dropped 4; count of bases not matched to a gene: 5. Germline-derived CDR1 and CDR2 are LGHNA and YSLEER. This CDR3 region has 16 residues. This clonotype was observed a few times. TCRdb reanalysed the 5' RACE reads using MiXCR and keeps one entry per CDR3 protein. The sample has about 520,000 distinct CDR3 sequences, 20% to 25% seen once. These data were also filed under a second study, of T cells expressing NK-cell markers.

Input material: CD4+ T cells sorted from blood. V is TRBV4-3 and J is TRBJ2-1, with 11 nucleotides matching TRBD2. The sequence was collected from a young woman in good health. As DNA, the CDR3 is TGCGCCAGCAGCCATATAGCGGGAGGGCCTTACAATGAGCAGTTCTTC. Translating it yields CASSHIAGGPYNEQFF.